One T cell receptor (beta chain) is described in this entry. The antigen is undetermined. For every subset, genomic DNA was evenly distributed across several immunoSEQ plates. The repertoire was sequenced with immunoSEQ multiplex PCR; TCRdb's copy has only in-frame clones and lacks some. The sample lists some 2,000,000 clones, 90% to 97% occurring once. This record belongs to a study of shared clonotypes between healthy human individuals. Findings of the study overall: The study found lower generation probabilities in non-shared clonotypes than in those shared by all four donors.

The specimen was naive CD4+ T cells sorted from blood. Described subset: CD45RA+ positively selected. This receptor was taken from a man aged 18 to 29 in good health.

Here the CDR3 DNA reads TGTGCCACCAGCACCAAATTGGTCCGCAATCAGCCCCAGCATTTT. It codes for CATSTKLVRNQPQHF. The chain couples TRBV15 to TRBJ1-5; D call uncertain. CDR3 length equals 15 residues. Germline assignment: CDR1 LNHNV and CDR2 YYDKDF (reference sequence). Trimming stripped 4 bases from V and 2 bases from J, with 12 bases between.